This passage covers 32 T cell receptor beta chains from one sample sequenced in a study of T cells in Graves' hyperthyroidism and ophthalmopathy. Regions amplified from RNA transcripts were the TCR beta CDR3 regions. When the TCR CDR3 underwent first-round RT-PCR, the HTBI primer set was used. Using its own MiXCR run on the multiplex PCR reads, TCRdb lists one record per CDR3 protein. The repertoire holds more than 300,000 distinct CDR3 sequences, with about a fifth as singletons. The sample taken for sequencing was blood. These receptors came from a young man with Graves' ophthalmopathy.

This clonotype was recorded many times. The V gene is TRBV7-2, the J gene TRBJ1-3, with D hard to call. This CDR3 has 13 residues. Per the germline V gene, CDR1 is SGHTA and CDR2 is FQGNSA. V shed 6 bases and J shed 0 bases, with 6 bases lying between them. The CDR3 spells CASRMSSGNTIYF. The CDR3 nucleotides are TGTGCCAGCAGGATGAGCTCTGGAAACACCATATATTTT.

This clonotype was seen many times. The chain recombines TRBV11-2 with TRBJ1-4, with no clear D. Trimming took off 1 base at V and 7 bases at J, with 10 bases between the two ends. In germline, CDR1 is SGHAT, CDR2 FQNNGV. This CDR3 comprises 14 residues. CDR3 residues: CASSLGYSTEKLFF. In DNA, the CDR3 is TGTGCCAGCAGCTTAGGGTACTCAACTGAAAAACTGTTTTTT. Together with reference TRBV11-2 and TRBJ1-4, the CDR3 gives the full variable domain: EAGVAQSPRYKIIEKRQSVAFWCNPISGHATLYWYQQILGQGPKLLIQFQNNGVVDDSQLPKDRFSAERLKGVDSTLKIQPAKLEDSAVYLCASSLGYSTEKLFFGSGTQLSVL.

There are many counts of this clonotype. This rearrangement joins TRBV5-8 to TRBJ1-1; D unclear. Germline V lookup: CDR1 SGHTS, CDR2 YDEGEE. This CDR3 contains 16 residues. V was clipped by 0 bases and J by 3 bases, with 15 bases between them. The CDR3 spells CASSLAGSGEDTEAFF. CDR3 sequence (DNA): TGTGCCAGCAGCTTGGCCGGTTCGGGTGAGGACACTGAAGCTTTCTTT.

This clonotype was picked up a small number of times. V and J are TRBV12-3 or TRBV12-4 and TRBJ1-4, with TRBD1 identical over 7 bases. Unmatched junction bases numbered 5, after V lost 6 bases and J lost 4 bases. The CDR3 has 14 amino acids. Written as DNA, the CDR3 is TGTGCCAGCAGCCCGGGACAGAATAATGAAAAACTGTTTTTT. It yields the protein CASSPGQNNEKLFF.

The chain employs TRBV20-1 and TRBJ2-3; 13 nucleotides agree with TRBD2. CDR3 length equals 15 residues. J lost 1 base, V lost 5 bases, and 3 bases had no gene match. Germline V CDR1 and CDR2: DFQATT, SNEGSKA (reference sequence). CDR3 sequence: CSAVLAGGRTDTQYF. Here the CDR3 DNA reads TGCAGTGCTGTACTAGCGGGGGGGCGCACAGATACGCAGTATTTT.

This clonotype was detected many times. This chain links TRBV3-1 with TRBJ1-4; unclear D gene. This CDR3 region has 12 residues. V was clipped by 1 base and J by 6 bases, with 3 bases between them. CDR1 and CDR2 (germline): LGHDT, YNNKEL (reference sequence). The CDR3 region is CASSQGHEKLFF. CDR3 nucleotide sequence: TGTGCCAGCAGCCAAGGTCATGAAAAACTGTTTTTT.

This clonotype was detected a few times. The rearrangement joins TRBV20-1 to TRBJ1-2, with a tentative D call TRBD1 (5 bases). CDR1 is DFQATT and CDR2 is SNEGSKA in the germline V gene (reference sequence). The ends were cut back, 6 bases at V and 5 bases at J, with 16 bases in the middle. This CDR3 has 13 amino acids. CDR3 amino acids: CSATPGGEYGYTF. The CDR3, as DNA: TGCAGTGCCACCCCCGGAGGGGAATATGGCTACACCTTC.

This clonotype was recorded at least ten times. The genes are TRBV2 and TRBJ1-2; 11 bases line up with TRBD1. Germline V gene data show CDR1 as SNHLY and CDR2 as FYNNEI. The CDR3 has 17 amino acids. The trim removed 5 bases at V and 4 bases at J, leaving 12 bases unmatched. The CDR3 DNA reads TGTGCCAGCAGTCCGACAGGACAGGGGGCATTCCGCTATGGCTACACCTTC. Protein product: CASSPTGQGAFRYGYTF.

This clonotype was recorded at least ten times. The genes are TRBV28 and TRBJ2-5; D might be TRBD1 (6 bases). This CDR3 has 15 amino acids. CDR1 is MDHEN and CDR2 is SYDVKM in the germline V gene. V was cut by 7 bases and J by 5 bases, with 20 bases left in between. The CDR3 DNA sequence: TGTGCCAGCATTCCGTCCGATGGGGGCTGGGAGACCCAGTACTTC. Protein: CASIPSDGGWETQYF. The full variable domain, with the rest looked up from reference TRBV28 and TRBJ2-5, is DVKVTQSSRYLVKRTGEKVFLECVQDMDHENMFWYRQDPGLGLRLIYFSYDVKMKEKGDIPEGYSVSREKKERFSLILESASTNQTSMYLCASIPSDGGWETQYFGPGTRLLVL.

This clonotype was picked up a small number of times. V is TRBV27 and J is TRBJ2-1, with D perhaps TRBD2 (5 bases). The CDR3 spans 16 residues. Trimming pared 5 bases from V and 0 bases from J, leaving 14 bases between. Germline V gives CDR1 MNHEY, CDR2 SMNVEV (reference sequence). The CDR3 here is CASSPGELSSYNEQFF. CDR3 DNA: TGTGCCAGCAGTCCTGGGGAGCTTAGCTCCTACAATGAGCAGTTCTTC.

This clonotype turned up a few times. This chain uses TRBV7-9 with TRBJ1-4; unclear D gene. Trimming shortened V by 3 bases and J by 5 bases, and 10 bases separated the two germline ends. The CDR3 is 14 residues long. Germline CDR1 and CDR2: SEHNR and FQNEAQ (reference sequence). CDR3 sequence: CASSLVGQNEKLFF. DNA of the CDR3: TGTGCCAGCAGCTTGGTCGGGCAGAATGAAAAACTGTTTTTT.

This clonotype has a count of ten or more. V is TRBV5-1 and J is TRBJ1-4; D perhaps matches TRBD1 (5 bases). From germline, CDR1 is SGHRS and CDR2 YFSETQ. The ends were cut back, 5 bases at V and 2 bases at J, with 10 bases in the middle. This CDR3 region has 14 residues. CDR3 DNA: TGCGCCAGCAGGACGGGGCCGACTAATGAAAAACTGTTTTTT. Its protein is CASRTGPTNEKLFF. The whole variable domain, filled in from reference TRBV5-1 and TRBJ1-4, reads KAGVTQTPRYLIKTRGQQVTLSCSPISGHRSVSWYQQTPGQGLQFLFEYFSETQRNKGNFPGRFSGRQFSNSRSEMNVSTLELGDSALYLCASRTGPTNEKLFFGSGTQLSVL.

This clonotype was detected a few times. The J gene is TRBJ1-3, the V gene TRBV5-1, with a possible D match to TRBD1 (5 bases). The CDR3 is 14 amino acids. The V gene's germline CDR1 is SGHRS and CDR2 YFSETQ. The V end was cut by 4 bases, the J end by 8 bases, with 16 bases between. The CDR3 sequence: CASSKLTVRYTIYF. As DNA, the CDR3 is TGCGCCAGCAGCAAACTGACAGTACGGTACACCATATATTTT.

V and J are TRBV5-6 and TRBJ1-1; D is perhaps TRBD1 (6 bases). Trimming cost V 2 bases and J 11 bases, with 13 bases left between them. Germline V gene sequence: CDR1 SGHDT, CDR2 YYEEEE. The CDR3 is 12 amino acids. CDR3 amino acids: CASSLSGGRAFF. The CDR3 bases are TGTGCCAGCAGCTTATCTGGGGGGCGGGCTTTCTTT.

This clonotype was counted many times. The chain has TRBV5-1 and TRBJ2-1; TRBD2 aligns across 11 bases. The CDR3 runs 15 residues. J gave up 6 bases and V 4 bases, and 6 bases lay outside the gene matches. CDR1 and CDR2 from the germline V gene are SGHRS and YFSETQ. This CDR3 is CASSTGTSGSNEQFF. CDR3 in DNA: TGCGCCAGCAGCACCGGGACTAGCGGATCCAATGAGCAGTTCTTC.

The table lists this clonotype with many counts. This chain links TRBV7-8 with TRBJ2-5; 9 positions agree with TRBD1. V dropped 5 bases and J dropped 2; count of bases not matched to a gene: 9. Germline V lookup: CDR1 SGHVS, CDR2 FQNEAQ. CDR3 size: 16 residues. The CDR3: CASSPSPGTGQETQYF. The CDR3 coding sequence is TGTGCCAGCAGCCCGAGTCCCGGGACAGGGCAAGAGACCCAGTACTTC.

This clonotype came up many times. The chain combines TRBV15 with TRBJ1-5, with D possibly being TRBD1 (5 bases). Per germline, CDR1 LNHNV and CDR2 YYDKDF (reference sequence). There are 13 residues in the CDR3. Trimming removed 5 bases from V and 8 bases from J, with 13 bases in between. The CDR3 is CATSARGVEPQHF. CDR3 in DNA: TGTGCCACCAGCGCCCGGGGGGTTGAGCCCCAGCATTTT.

The V gene is TRBV6-1, the J gene TRBJ2-7, with unresolved D. The CDR3 has 12 residues. Per the germline V gene, CDR1 is MNHNS and CDR2 is SASEGT. V lost 7 bases to trimming and J lost 8 bases, with 15 bases between them. For the CDR3, the DNA is TGTGCCAGCACCCCTGGGCACTCCAAGCAGTACTTC. Amino acid sequence: CASTPGHSKQYF.

This clonotype was picked up many times. The CDR3 is CSVPGREVDGYTF. Here the CDR3 DNA reads TGCAGTGTCCCGGGACGGGAGGTCGATGGCTACACCTTC. The chain recombines TRBV20-1 with TRBJ1-2; tentative D call: TRBD1 (5 bases). V was clipped by 7 bases and J by 6 bases, with 18 bases between them. CDR1 is DFQATT and CDR2 is SNEGSKA in the germline V gene (reference sequence). This CDR3 contains 13 residues.

This clonotype was recorded a few times. The chain carries TRBV27 and TRBJ2-1, with no clear D. This CDR3 has 16 amino acids. Germline V gene sequence: CDR1 MNHEY, CDR2 SMNVEV (reference sequence). V lost 5 bases, J lost 0 bases, and 14 bases lay in between. CDR3 loop: CASSLAQLSSYNEQFF. The CDR3 nucleotides are TGTGCCAGCAGTCTCGCACAGCTTAGCTCCTACAATGAGCAGTTCTTC.

This clonotype was picked up many times. The chain uses TRBV2 and TRBJ1-6; weak D call: TRBD1 (6 bases). From germline, CDR1 is SNHLY and CDR2 FYNNEI. The CDR3 spans 16 residues. V was cut by 3 bases and J by 12 bases, with 21 bases left in between. This CDR3 reads CASSDRSSATGRPLHF. CDR3 DNA sequence: TGTGCCAGCAGTGATCGTTCTAGCGCAACAGGGCGACCCCTCCACTTT. Full variable domain (remainder filled in from reference TRBV2 and TRBJ1-6): EPEVTQTPSHQVTQMGQEVILRCVPISNHLYFYWYRQILGQKVEFLVSFYNNEISEKSEIFDDQFSVERPDGSNFTLKIRSTKLEDSAMYFCASSDRSSATGRPLHFGNGTRLTVT.

This clonotype was seen ten or more times. The chain couples TRBV10-3 to TRBJ2-7, with a weak D call TRBD2 (5 bases). Germline values: CDR1 ENHRY, CDR2 SYGVKD. Trimming left V 6 bases short and J 4 bases short, with 13 bases between. The length of the CDR3 is 13 residues. The CDR3 loop reads CAISVGESYEQYF. In nucleotides, the CDR3 is TGTGCCATCAGCGTCGGGGAGTCGTACGAGCAGTACTTC.

The V gene is TRBV28, the J gene TRBJ2-7; 7 bases line up with TRBD1. This CDR3 has 14 residues. The V segment lost 7 bases and the J segment 0 bases; nucleotides outside the gene matches: 6. From germline, CDR1 is MDHEN and CDR2 SYDVKM. The CDR3 DNA reads TGTGCCAGCACCCTGACAGGGAGCTCCTACGAGCAGTACTTC. Translated: CASTLTGSSYEQYF.

This clonotype occurred many times. The chain combines TRBV24-1 with TRBJ1-1; D may be TRBD1 (6 bases). CDR1 and CDR2 from the germline V gene are KGHDR and SFDVKD. The CDR3 consists of 13 residues. Trimming took 9 bases from V and 2 from J, leaving 12 bases between them. This chain's CDR3 is CATRPGVNTEAFF. The CDR3 DNA reads TGTGCCACCCGTCCAGGGGTTAACACTGAAGCTTTCTTT.

This clonotype was seen at least ten times. The J gene is TRBJ1-2, the V gene TRBV7-9; TRBD1 agrees at 9 bases. The germline gives CDR1 SEHNR, CDR2 FQNEAQ (reference sequence). V lost 7 bases to trimming and J lost 5 bases; unmatched junction nucleotides: 8. CDR3 length equals 14 residues. The CDR3 coding sequence is TGTGCCAGCACCCGGGACAGGGCTACGTATGGCTACACCTTC. As protein: CASTRDRATYGYTF.

In its sample, this clonotype was seen a few times. The chain employs TRBV5-1 and TRBJ1-6; D is unclear. CDR1 and CDR2 from the germline V gene are SGHRS and YFSETQ. Trimming took 4 bases from V and 6 from J, leaving 8 bases between them. The CDR3 covers 13 residues. CDR3 sequence: CASSPEFNSPLHF. The CDR3 nucleotides read TGCGCCAGCAGCCCTGAATTTAATTCACCCCTCCACTTT.

This clonotype was seen at least ten times. The gene calls are TRBV3-1 and TRBJ1-1; D call uncertain. With 4 bases removed from V and 5 bases from J, the gap between germline ends came to 11 bases. In germline, CDR1 is LGHDT, CDR2 YNNKEL (reference sequence). CDR3 size: 13 residues. The CDR3 protein is CASSPGLGTEAFF. The CDR3 DNA reads TGTGCCAGCAGCCCCGGCCTGGGGACTGAAGCTTTCTTT. Using reference TRBV3-1 and TRBJ1-1 for the parts outside the CDR3, the full variable domain is DTAVSQTPKYLVTQMGNDKSIKCEQNLGHDTMYWYKQDSKKFLKIMFSYNNKELIINETVPNRFSPKSPDKAHLNLHINSLELGDSAVYFCASSPGLGTEAFFGQGTRLTVV.

This clonotype showed up many times. The CDR3 region is CASSGNRAADSPLHF. CDR3 DNA: TGTGCCAGCAGTGGGAACAGGGCCGCGGATTCACCCCTCCACTTT. The rearrangement joins TRBV2 to TRBJ1-6, with a weak D call TRBD1 (6 bases). The CDR3 sequence is 15 residues long. V was clipped by 4 bases and J by 8 bases, with 15 bases between them. The germline gives CDR1 SNHLY, CDR2 FYNNEI.

This clonotype was counted a few times. The chain joins TRBV6-5 to TRBJ1-2; 9 bases are a match to TRBD1. The CDR3 is 14 amino acids. J was trimmed by 4 bases and V by 3 bases; bases with no gene match: 3. The germline V gene has CDR1 MNHEY and CDR2 SVGAGI. In DNA form, the CDR3 reads TGTGCCAGCAGTTATACAGGGGGCGGCTATGGCTACACCTTC. This translates into CASSYTGGGYGYTF.

The chain uses TRBV19 and TRBJ2-5; tentatively, D is TRBD1 or TRBD2 (5 bases each). CDR3 length equals 13 residues. The ends were cut back, 6 bases at V and 3 bases at J, with 11 bases in the middle. Germline V gene lookup returns CDR1 LNHDA and CDR2 SQIVND (reference sequence). The CDR3 reads CASRPQGEETQYF. The CDR3, as DNA: TGTGCCAGTAGGCCGCAGGGAGAAGAGACCCAGTACTTC.

This clonotype was found a few times. The chain joins TRBV20-1 to TRBJ2-3; D tentatively reads TRBD1 or TRBD2 (6 bases each). The CDR3 totals 14 residues. V lost 6 bases and J lost 0, with 13 bases in between. Germline CDR1 and CDR2: DFQATT and SNEGSKA (reference sequence). CDR3 bases: TGCAGTGCGGAGGGACACCAGAGCACAGATACGCAGTATTTT. Translated, it gives CSAEGHQSTDTQYF.

This clonotype was recorded a few times. A much larger clone is a single base away; this may be a read error. The rearrangement uses TRBV12-3 or TRBV12-4 and TRBJ2-1; 12 nucleotides align to TRBD1. The length of the CDR3 is 15 residues. Here the CDR3 reads CAGSLEGQGASEQFF. Written as DNA, the CDR3 is TGTGCCGGCAGTCTCGAGGGACAGGGGGCGAGTGAGCAGTTCTTC.